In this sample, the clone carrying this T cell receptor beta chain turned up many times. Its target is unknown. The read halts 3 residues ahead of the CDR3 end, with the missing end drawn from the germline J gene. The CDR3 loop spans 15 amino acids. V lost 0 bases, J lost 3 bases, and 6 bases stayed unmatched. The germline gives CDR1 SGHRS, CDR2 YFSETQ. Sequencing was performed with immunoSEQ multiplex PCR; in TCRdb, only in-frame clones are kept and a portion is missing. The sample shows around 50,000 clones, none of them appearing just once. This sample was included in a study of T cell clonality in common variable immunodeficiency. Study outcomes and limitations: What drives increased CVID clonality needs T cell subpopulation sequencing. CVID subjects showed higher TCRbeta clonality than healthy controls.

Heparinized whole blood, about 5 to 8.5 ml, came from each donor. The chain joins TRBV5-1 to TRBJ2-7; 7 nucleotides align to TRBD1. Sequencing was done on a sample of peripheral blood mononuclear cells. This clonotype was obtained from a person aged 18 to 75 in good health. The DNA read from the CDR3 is TGCGCCAGCAGCTTGGAGCCGGGACAGAGCTACGAG. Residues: CASSLEPGQSYE. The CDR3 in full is CASSLEPGQSYEQYF. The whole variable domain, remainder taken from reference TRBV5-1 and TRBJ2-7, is KAGVTQTPRYLIKTRGQQVTLSCSPISGHRSVSWYQQTPGQGLQFLFEYFSETQRNKGNFPGRFSGRQFSNSRSEMNVSTLELGDSALYLCASSLEPGQSYEQYFGPGTRLTVT.